The TCR beta chain described here comes from a study of graft-versus-host responses after intestinal transplantation. Study in general: Transplantation in recipients was multivisceral, liver-intestinal, or isolated intestinal. Anti-thymocyte globulin induction was given to all recipients, followed by tacrolimus and steroids for three to four years.

The repertoire was sequenced with immunoSEQ multiplex PCR; TCRdb's copy has only in-frame clones and lacks some. Of about 9,800 clones detected, around 84% appear once; the ten largest clones hold roughly 25%. Intraepithelial lymphocytes and lamina propria lymphocytes were released through processing of graft tissue. The CDR3 runs 13 residues. CDR1 is LNHNV and CDR2 is YYDKDF in the germline V gene (reference sequence). Trimming stripped 8 bases from V and 2 bases from J, with 12 bases between. Findings and limits, study-wide: GvH clone levels peaked in circulation, and this peak was associated with early post-transplant HvG declines. Allografts carried high graft-versus-host to host-versus-graft clonal ratios in patients having graft-donor T cell macrochimerism.

Notes on this clone: The antigen remains undetermined.

The rearrangement joins TRBV15 to TRBJ1-2; D is unresolved. This material consisted of ileum tissue, taken less than 550 days after intestinal transplant. The clonotype was recovered from a human patient who received an intestinal transplant, so some T cells may come from the graft donor. CDR3: CATAPGLNYGYTF. The CDR3 coding sequence is TGTGCCACCGCCCCCGGGTTAAACTATGGCTACACCTTC. The variable domain in full, with the rest retrieved from reference TRBV15 and TRBJ1-2, is DAMVIQNPRYQVTQFGKPVTLSCSQTLNHNVMYWYQQKSSQAPKLLFHYYDKDFNNEADTPDNFQSRRPNTSFCFLDIRSPGLGDTAMYLCATAPGLNYGYTFGSGTRLTVV.